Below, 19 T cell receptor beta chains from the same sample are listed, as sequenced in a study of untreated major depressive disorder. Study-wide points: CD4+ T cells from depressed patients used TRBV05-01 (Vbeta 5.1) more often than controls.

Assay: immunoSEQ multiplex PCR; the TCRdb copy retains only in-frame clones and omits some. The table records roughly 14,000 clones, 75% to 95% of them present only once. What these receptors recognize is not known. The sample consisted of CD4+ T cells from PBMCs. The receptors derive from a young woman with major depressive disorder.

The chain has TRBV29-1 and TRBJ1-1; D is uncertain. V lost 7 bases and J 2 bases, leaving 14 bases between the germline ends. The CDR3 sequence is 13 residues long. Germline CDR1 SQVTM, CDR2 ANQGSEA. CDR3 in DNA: TGCAGCGCCTTAAAAGGAACAAACACTGAAGCTTTCTTT. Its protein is CSALKGTNTEAFF.

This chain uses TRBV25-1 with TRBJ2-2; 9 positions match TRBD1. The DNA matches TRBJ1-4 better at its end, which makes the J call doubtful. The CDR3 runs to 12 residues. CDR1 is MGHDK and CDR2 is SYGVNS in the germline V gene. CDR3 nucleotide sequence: TGTGCCAGCGAGGCGGGACAGGGAAAACTGTTTTTT. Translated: CASEAGQGKLFF.

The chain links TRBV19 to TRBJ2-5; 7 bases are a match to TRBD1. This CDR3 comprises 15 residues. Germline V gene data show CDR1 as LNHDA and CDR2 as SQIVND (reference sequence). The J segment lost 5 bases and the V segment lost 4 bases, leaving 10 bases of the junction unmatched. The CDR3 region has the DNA TGTGCCAGTAGTACCCAGCAGGGGGTTCGGGAGACCCAGTACTTC. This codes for CASSTQQGVRETQYF.

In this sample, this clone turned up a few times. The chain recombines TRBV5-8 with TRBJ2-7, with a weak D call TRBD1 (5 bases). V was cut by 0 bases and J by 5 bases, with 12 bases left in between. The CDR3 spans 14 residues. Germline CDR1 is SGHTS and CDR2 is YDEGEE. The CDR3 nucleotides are TGTGCCAGCAGCTTGGGGTTAGAAGGGGACGAGCAGTACTTC. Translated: CASSLGLEGDEQYF.

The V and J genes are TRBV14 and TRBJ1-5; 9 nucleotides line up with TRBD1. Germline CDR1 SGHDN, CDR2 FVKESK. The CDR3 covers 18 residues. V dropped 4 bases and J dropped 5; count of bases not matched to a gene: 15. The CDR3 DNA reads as TGTGCCAGCAGCCGTAAAGGGACAGGGACCAAGGGCGATCAGCCCCAGCATTTT. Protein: CASSRKGTGTKGDQPQHF. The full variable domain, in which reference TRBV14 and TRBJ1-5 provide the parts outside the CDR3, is EAGVTQFPSHSVIEKGQTVTLRCDPISGHDNLYWYRRVMGKEIKFLLHFVKESKQDESGMPNNRFLAERTGGTYSTLKVQPAELEDSGVYFCASSRKGTGTKGDQPQHFGDGTRLSIL.

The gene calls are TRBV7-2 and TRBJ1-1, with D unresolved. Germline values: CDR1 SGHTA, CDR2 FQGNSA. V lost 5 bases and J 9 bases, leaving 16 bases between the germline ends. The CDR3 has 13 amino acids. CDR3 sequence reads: CASSLDALTQAFF. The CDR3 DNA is TGTGCCAGCAGCCTGGACGCCCTCACCCAAGCTTTCTTT.

The CDR3 is CASSSSQGGVANEQYF. Here the CDR3 DNA reads TGTGCCAGCAGTTCCTCCCAGGGGGGAGTAGCGAACGAGCAGTACTTC. The chain couples TRBV27 to TRBJ2-7, with TRBD1 as a possible D gene (7 bases). Germline CDR1 MNHEY, CDR2 SMNVEV (reference sequence). CDR3 size: 16 residues. V was pared by 4 bases and J by 5 bases, with 21 bases between.

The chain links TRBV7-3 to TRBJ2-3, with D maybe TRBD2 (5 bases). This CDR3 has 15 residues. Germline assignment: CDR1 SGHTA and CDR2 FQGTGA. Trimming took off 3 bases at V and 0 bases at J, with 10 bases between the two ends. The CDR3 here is CASSFAGGSTDTQYF. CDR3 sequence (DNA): TGTGCCAGCAGCTTTGCCGGAGGAAGCACAGATACGCAGTATTTT.

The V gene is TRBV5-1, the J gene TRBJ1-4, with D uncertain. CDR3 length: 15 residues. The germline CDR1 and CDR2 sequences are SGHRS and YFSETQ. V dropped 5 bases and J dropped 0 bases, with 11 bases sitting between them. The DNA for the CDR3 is TGCGCCAGCAGAGTCACAGTATCAACTAATGAAAAACTGTTTTTT. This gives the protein CASRVTVSTNEKLFF. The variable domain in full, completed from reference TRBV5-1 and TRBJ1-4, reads KAGVTQTPRYLIKTRGQQVTLSCSPISGHRSVSWYQQTPGQGLQFLFEYFSETQRNKGNFPGRFSGRQFSNSRSEMNVSTLELGDSALYLCASRVTVSTNEKLFFGSGTQLSVL.

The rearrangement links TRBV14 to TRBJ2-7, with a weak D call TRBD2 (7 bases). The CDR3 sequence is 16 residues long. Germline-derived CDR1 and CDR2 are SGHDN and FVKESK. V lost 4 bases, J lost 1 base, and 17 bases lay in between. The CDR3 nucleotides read TGTGCCAGCAGCCCCCGGACGGGGGGCGAGTCCTACGAGCAGTACTTC. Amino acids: CASSPRTGGESYEQYF. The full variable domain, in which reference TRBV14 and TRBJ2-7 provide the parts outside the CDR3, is EAGVTQFPSHSVIEKGQTVTLRCDPISGHDNLYWYRRVMGKEIKFLLHFVKESKQDESGMPNNRFLAERTGGTYSTLKVQPAELEDSGVYFCASSPRTGGESYEQYFGPGTRLTVT.

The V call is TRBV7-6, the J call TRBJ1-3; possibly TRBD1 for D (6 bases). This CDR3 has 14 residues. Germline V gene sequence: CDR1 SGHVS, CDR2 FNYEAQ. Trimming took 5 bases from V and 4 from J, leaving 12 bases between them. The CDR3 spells CASSRTAGGNTIYF. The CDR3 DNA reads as TGTGCCAGCAGCCGGACAGCGGGGGGAAACACCATATATTTT.

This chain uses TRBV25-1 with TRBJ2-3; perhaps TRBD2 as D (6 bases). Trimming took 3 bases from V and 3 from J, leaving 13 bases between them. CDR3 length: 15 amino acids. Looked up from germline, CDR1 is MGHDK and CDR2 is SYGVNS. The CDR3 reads CASSDGTLSTDTQYF. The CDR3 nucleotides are TGTGCCAGCAGTGACGGGACTCTTTCAACAGATACGCAGTATTTT. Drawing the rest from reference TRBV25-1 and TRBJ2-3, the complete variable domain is EADIYQTPRYLVIGTGKKITLECSQTMGHDKMYWYQQDPGMELHLIHYSYGVNSTEKGDLSSESTVSRIRTEHFPLTLESARPSHTSQYLCASSDGTLSTDTQYFGPGTRLTVL.

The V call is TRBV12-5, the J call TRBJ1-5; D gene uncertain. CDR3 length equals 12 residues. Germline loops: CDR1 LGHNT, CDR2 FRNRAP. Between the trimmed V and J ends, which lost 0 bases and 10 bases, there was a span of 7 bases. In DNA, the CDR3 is TGTGCTAGTGGTTTGGTAGACGTTCCCCAGCATTTT. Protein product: CASGLVDVPQHF.

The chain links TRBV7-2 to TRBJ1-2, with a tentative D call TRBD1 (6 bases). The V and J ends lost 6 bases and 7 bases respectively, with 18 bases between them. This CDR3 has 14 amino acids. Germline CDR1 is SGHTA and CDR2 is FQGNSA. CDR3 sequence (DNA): TGTGCCAGCAGTGAGGGCGGGGGCAGGGGTGGCTACACCTTC. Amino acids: CASSEGGGRGGYTF.

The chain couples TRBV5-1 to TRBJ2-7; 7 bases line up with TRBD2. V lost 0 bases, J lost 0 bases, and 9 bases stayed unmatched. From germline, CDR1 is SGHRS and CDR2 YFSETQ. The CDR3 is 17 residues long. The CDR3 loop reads CASSLDPRGGSSYEQYF. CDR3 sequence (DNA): TGCGCCAGCAGCTTGGACCCCCGCGGGGGTAGCTCCTACGAGCAGTACTTC.

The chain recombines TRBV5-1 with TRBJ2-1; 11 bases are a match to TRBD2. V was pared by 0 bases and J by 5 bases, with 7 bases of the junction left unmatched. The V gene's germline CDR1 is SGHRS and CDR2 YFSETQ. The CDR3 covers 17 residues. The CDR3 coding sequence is TGCGCCAGCAGCTTGGAGGCTAGCGGGAGGTTTAACAATGAGCAGTTCTTC. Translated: CASSLEASGRFNNEQFF.

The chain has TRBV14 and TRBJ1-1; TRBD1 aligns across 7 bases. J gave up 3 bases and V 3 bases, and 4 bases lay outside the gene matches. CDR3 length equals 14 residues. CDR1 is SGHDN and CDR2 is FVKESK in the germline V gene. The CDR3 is CASSQYRGYTEAFF. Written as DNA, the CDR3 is TGTGCCAGCAGCCAGTACAGGGGTTACACTGAAGCTTTCTTT. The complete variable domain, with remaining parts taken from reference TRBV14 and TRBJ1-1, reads EAGVTQFPSHSVIEKGQTVTLRCDPISGHDNLYWYRRVMGKEIKFLLHFVKESKQDESGMPNNRFLAERTGGTYSTLKVQPAELEDSGVYFCASSQYRGYTEAFFGQGTRLTVV.

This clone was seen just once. CDR3 sequence: CASSNSGATNEKLFF. CDR3 DNA sequence: TGTGCCAGCAGTAACTCAGGAGCAACTAATGAAAAACTGTTTTTT. The V call is TRBV2, the J call TRBJ1-4; D remains ambiguous. Germline CDR1 SNHLY, CDR2 FYNNEI. This CDR3 has 15 residues. Trimming shortened V by 5 bases and J by 0 bases, and 10 bases separated the two germline ends.

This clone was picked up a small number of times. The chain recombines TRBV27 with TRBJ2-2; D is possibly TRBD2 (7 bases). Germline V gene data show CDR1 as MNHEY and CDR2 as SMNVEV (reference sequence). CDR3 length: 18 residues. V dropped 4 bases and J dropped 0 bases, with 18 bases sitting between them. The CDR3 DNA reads TGTGCCAGCAGTTCCCCGGGGAGGGGACACGCGAACACCGGGGAGCTGTTTTTT. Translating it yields CASSSPGRGHANTGELFF.